This T cell receptor (beta chain) comes out of a study of regulatory T cells in long-lasting Graves disease. The CDR3 totals 14 residues. Per germline, CDR1 MDHEN and CDR2 SYDVKM. With regard to this clonotype: A much larger clone differs from this one at a single base, so this may be a read error.

With iRepertoire HTBI primers and Arm-PCR of CDR3 regions, TCR beta libraries were built. In TCRdb, the multiplex PCR reads were re-called with MiXCR into one record per CDR3 protein. The sample lists over 650,000 distinct CDR3 sequences, 25% to 30% occurring once. Time point described: persistent/refractory GD, antithyroid drugs over 5 years with positive TRAb. The TCR library used RNA extracted from PBMCs. The TCR comes from a female donor with Graves disease. The chain carries TRBV28 and TRBJ1-5, with D possibly being TRBD1 (6 bases). Specimen: peripheral blood mononuclear cells (PBMCs), collected when the disease was refractory, from a patient treated with antithyroid drugs. CDR3: CASSVDSSNRPQHF. In DNA form, the CDR3 reads TGTGCCAGCAGTGTGGACAGCTCCAATCGGCCCCAGCATTTT.